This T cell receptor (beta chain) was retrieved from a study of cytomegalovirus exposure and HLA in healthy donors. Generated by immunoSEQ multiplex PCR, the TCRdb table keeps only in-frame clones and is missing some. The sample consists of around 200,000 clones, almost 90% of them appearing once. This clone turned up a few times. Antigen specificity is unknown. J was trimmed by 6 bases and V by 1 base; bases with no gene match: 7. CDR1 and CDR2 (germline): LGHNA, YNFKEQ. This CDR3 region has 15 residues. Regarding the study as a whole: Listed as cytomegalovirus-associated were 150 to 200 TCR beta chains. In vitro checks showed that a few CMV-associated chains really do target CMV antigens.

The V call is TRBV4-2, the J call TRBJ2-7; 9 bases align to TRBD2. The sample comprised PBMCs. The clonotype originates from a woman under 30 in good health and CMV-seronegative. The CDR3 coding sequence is TGTGCCAGCAGCCAAGGGGGGCTAGCGGGACCCGAGCAGTACTTC. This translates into CASSQGGLAGPEQYF.